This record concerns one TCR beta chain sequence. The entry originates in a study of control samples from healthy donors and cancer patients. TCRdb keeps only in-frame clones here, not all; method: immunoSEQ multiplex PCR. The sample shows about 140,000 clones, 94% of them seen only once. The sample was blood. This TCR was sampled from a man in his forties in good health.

The CDR3 DNA is TGTGCCAGCAGGTACCAGAACACTGAAGCTTTCTTT. Protein product: CASRYQNTEAFF. V and J are TRBV5-4 and TRBJ1-1; D remains ambiguous. The CDR3 has 12 residues. Trimming cost V 5 bases and J 1 base, with 6 bases left between them. Germline-derived CDR1 and CDR2 are SGHNT and YYREEE (reference sequence).